Shown below are 29 T cell receptor beta chains from a single sample sequenced in a study of T-cell memory formation after mild COVID-19. TCRdb analysed the 5' RACE reads with MiXCR anew, one entry per CDR3 protein. The data hold 350,000 to 500,000 distinct CDR3 sequences, with about 20% observed a single time. The sample was PBMCs or a T cell subset sorted from them (not recorded which). The receptors stem from a man in his late teens or twenties who had mild COVID-19 (a few samples of this study predate the infection). Cell type and time point are not known.

This clonotype was seen ten or more times. The chain employs TRBV7-2 and TRBJ2-4; no clear D gene. With 2 bases removed from V and 8 bases from J, the gap between germline ends came to 13 bases. CDR1 is SGHTA, CDR2 FQGNSA, per germline. The CDR3 length is 14 residues. The CDR3 sequence: CASSLRQLGDIQYF. The CDR3 coding sequence is TGTGCCAGCAGCTTACGGCAGCTTGGGGACATTCAGTACTTC.

The V and J genes are TRBV6-5 and TRBJ1-5; D remains ambiguous. The V end lost 6 bases, the J end lost 2 bases, and 11 bases lay between the germline ends. The CDR3 consists of 14 residues. CDR1 MNHEY and CDR2 SVGAGI come from the germline V gene. The CDR3 reads CASRLTVGNQPQHF. CDR3 coding DNA: TGTGCCAGCAGGCTAACAGTGGGCAATCAGCCCCAGCATTTT.

The table lists this clonotype with a few counts. The J gene is TRBJ2-7, the V gene TRBV19; weak D call: TRBD2 (6 bases). This CDR3 comprises 13 residues. Germline V gene data show CDR1 as LNHDA and CDR2 as SQIVND (reference sequence). V dropped 5 bases and J dropped 2 bases, with 10 bases sitting between them. DNA for the CDR3: TGTGCCAGTAGTGAACGGGGGACCTACGAGCAGTACGTC. Translating gives CASSERGTYEQYV.

The rearrangement joins TRBV4-1 to TRBJ2-1; D is possibly TRBD1 (6 bases). CDR3 length equals 18 residues. V dropped 0 bases and J dropped 7 bases, with 22 bases sitting between them. Germline CDR1 and CDR2: MGHRA and YSYEKL. The CDR3 here is CASSQEDWDGTPFNEQFF. The CDR3 bases are TGCGCCAGCAGCCAAGAGGATTGGGACGGGACACCTTTTAATGAGCAGTTCTTC.

This clonotype was picked up a small number of times. This sequence joins TRBV10-3 and TRBJ2-3; 7 positions agree with TRBD2. Germline assignment: CDR1 ENHRY and CDR2 SYGVKD. This CDR3 has 18 residues. With 0 bases clipped from V and 2 bases from J, the junction kept 11 bases outside the gene matches. This CDR3 reads CAISESSRGGSYTDTQYF. Here the CDR3 DNA reads TGTGCCATCAGTGAGTCCTCCCGCGGGGGTTCATACACAGATACGCAGTATTTT.

This clonotype has a handful of counts. The V and J genes are TRBV7-9 and TRBJ1-2; D uncertain. The CDR3 totals 12 residues. Trimming cost V 1 base and J 8 bases, with 8 bases left between them. Germline V gene sequence: CDR1 SEHNR, CDR2 FQNEAQ (reference sequence). CDR3 sequence: CASSLGQQGYTF. CDR3 bases: TGTGCCAGCAGCTTAGGGCAACAAGGCTACACCTTC. The whole variable domain, filled in from reference TRBV7-9 and TRBJ1-2, reads DTGVSQNPRHKITKRGQNVTFRCDPISEHNRLYWYRQTLGQGPEFLTYFQNEAQLEKSRLLSDRFSAERPKGSFSTLEIQRTEQGDSAMYLCASSLGQQGYTFGSGTRLTVV.

This clonotype has only a few counts. The chain links TRBV7-8 to TRBJ2-7, with D perhaps TRBD1 or TRBD2 (5 bases each). V was clipped by 0 bases and J by 2 bases, with 11 bases between them. In germline, CDR1 is SGHVS, CDR2 FQNEAQ. The CDR3 runs to 15 residues. The CDR3 bases are TGTGCCAGCAGCTTAGCGAGGGGTTCCCCCTACGAGCAGTACGTC. Protein sequence: CASSLARGSPYEQYV.

This chain uses TRBV24-1 with TRBJ2-3, with TRBD2 identical over 13 bases. CDR3 size: 17 residues. Per germline, CDR1 KGHDR and CDR2 SFDVKD. V shed 3 bases and J 4 bases; nucleotides not matched to a gene: 6. CDR3 DNA: TGTGCCACCAGTGATACCGGACTAGCGGGAGTGGCAGATACGCAGTATTTT. It codes for CATSDTGLAGVADTQYF.

In DNA, the CDR3 is TGTGCCAGCAGCTTGAGCAGCCACAATGAGCAGTTCTTC. Encoded protein: CASSLSSHNEQFF. The J gene is TRBJ2-1, the V gene TRBV7-9; no reliable D call. The germline gives CDR1 SEHNR, CDR2 FQNEAQ (reference sequence). The CDR3 loop spans 13 amino acids. Trimming cost V 3 bases and J 5 bases, with 8 bases left between them. Using reference TRBV7-9 and TRBJ2-1 for the parts outside the CDR3, the full variable domain is DTGVSQNPRHKITKRGQNVTFRCDPISEHNRLYWYRQTLGQGPEFLTYFQNEAQLEKSRLLSDRFSAERPKGSFSTLEIQRTEQGDSAMYLCASSLSSHNEQFFGPGTRLTVL.

This clonotype was seen repeatedly, ten times or more. This chain uses TRBV20-1 with TRBJ2-1; 7 bases align to TRBD2. CDR3 length: 17 amino acids. After removal of 2 bases from V and 8 bases from J, the junction contained 18 bases not matched to a gene. Per the germline V gene, CDR1 is DFQATT and CDR2 is SNEGSKA (reference sequence). The CDR3 bases are TGCAGTGCTAGACCCCCCCTACTAGCGAAGAGGGTCCATGAGCAGTTCTTC. Amino acids: CSARPPLLAKRVHEQFF.

This chain connects TRBV19 to TRBJ1-6; D is undetermined. The CDR3 has 14 amino acids. Trimming cost V 5 bases and J 10 bases, with 15 bases left between them. CDR1 is LNHDA and CDR2 is SQIVND in the germline V gene (reference sequence). The CDR3, as DNA: TGTGCCAGTAGTGGTCACATCGTCGAGTCACCCCTCCACTTT. Its protein product is CASSGHIVESPLHF.

The chain couples TRBV7-6 to TRBJ2-2, with D unclear. Trimming pared 4 bases from V and 7 bases from J, leaving 10 bases between. Germline V lookup: CDR1 SGHVS, CDR2 FNYEAQ. The CDR3 length is 13 residues. CDR3 sequence reads: CASSSAGHGELFF. DNA for the CDR3: TGTGCCAGCAGCTCGGCCGGGCACGGGGAGCTGTTTTTT.

A few counts support this clonotype. This sequence joins TRBV12-3 or TRBV12-4 and TRBJ1-5; D gene ambiguous. The CDR3 totals 12 residues. Trimming shortened V by 7 bases and J by 3 bases, and 7 bases separated the two germline ends. CDR3 amino acids: CASTTSNQPQHF. The CDR3 nucleotides read TGTGCCAGCACCACGTCCAATCAGCCCCAGCATTTT.

This clonotype was seen ten or more times. The DNA for the CDR3 is TGTGCCAGCCACGTAGGGGGTACAGCTAATGAAAAACTGTTTTTT. Its protein is CASHVGGTANEKLFF. The V and J genes are TRBV7-9 and TRBJ1-4; possibly TRBD1 for D (6 bases). CDR1 and CDR2 (germline): SEHNR, FQNEAQ (reference sequence). The ends were cut back, 8 bases at V and 3 bases at J, with 16 bases in the middle. The CDR3 loop spans 15 amino acids.

The V gene is TRBV5-1, the J gene TRBJ2-1, with 9 bases that match TRBD1. CDR3 length: 14 residues. Per germline, CDR1 SGHRS and CDR2 YFSETQ. V lost 4 bases and J lost 6; bases outside the gene matches: 5. The CDR3 DNA follows: TGCGCCAGCAGCGGACAGGGGAGTTTCAATGAGCAGTTCTTC. Amino acids: CASSGQGSFNEQFF.

This chain joins TRBV9 and TRBJ1-2, with D possibly matching TRBD1 (5 bases). V was cut by 0 bases and J by 2 bases, with 14 bases left in between. Germline V gene lookup returns CDR1 SGDLS and CDR2 YYNGEE. The CDR3 has 16 amino acids. The CDR3 loop reads CASSVVDRQPNYGYTF. Here the CDR3 DNA reads TGTGCCAGCAGCGTAGTAGACCGACAGCCCAACTATGGCTACACCTTC.

This sequence joins TRBV7-2 and TRBJ2-3; a possible D gene is TRBD2 (6 bases). CDR1 SGHTA and CDR2 FQGNSA come from the germline V gene. The V and J ends lost 1 base and 2 bases respectively, with 19 bases between them. The CDR3 covers 18 residues. The CDR3, as DNA: TGTGCCAGCAGCTTAGACTTTTTTGGCCAGGGACTCACAGATACGCAGTATTTT. Residues: CASSLDFFGQGLTDTQYF.

The rearrangement uses TRBV7-2 and TRBJ1-1; D call uncertain. V shed 2 bases and J shed 3 bases, with 10 bases lying between them. CDR3 length: 14 amino acids. Per germline, CDR1 SGHTA and CDR2 FQGNSA. In DNA form, the CDR3 reads TGTGCCAGCAGCTTACTGGGCAGATACACTGAAGCTTTCTTT. This sequence encodes CASSLLGRYTEAFF.

The rearrangement uses TRBV7-2 and TRBJ2-7; D may be TRBD1 or TRBD2 (5 bases each). The ends were cut back, 5 bases at V and 0 bases at J, with 11 bases in the middle. The V gene's germline CDR1 is SGHTA and CDR2 FQGNSA. This CDR3 has 14 amino acids. CDR3 loop: CASSRGDHSYEQYF. CDR3 DNA: TGTGCCAGCAGCCGAGGGGATCACTCCTACGAGCAGTACTTC.

The chain employs TRBV6-2 or TRBV6-3 and TRBJ1-5; D call uncertain. The germline gives CDR1 MNHEY, CDR2 SVGEGT. Trimming pared 5 bases from V and 5 bases from J, leaving 7 bases between. This CDR3 contains 12 residues. This CDR3 reads CASSDYDQPQHF. The DNA of the CDR3 is TGTGCCAGCAGTGACTATGATCAGCCCCAGCATTTT.

The V call is TRBV7-9, the J call TRBJ1-2, with D possibly TRBD1 on 6 matching bases. There are 16 residues in the CDR3. The V gene lost 4 bases and the J gene lost 0 bases, with 15 bases spanning the gap. Germline lookup yields CDR1 SEHNR and CDR2 FQNEAQ (reference sequence). The DNA for the CDR3 is TGTGCCAGCAGCTACCCCTTCGACAGGACTAACTATGGCTACACCTTC. This gives the protein CASSYPFDRTNYGYTF.

This chain joins TRBV28 and TRBJ2-7, with D possibly TRBD1 on 5 matching bases. Germline-derived CDR1 and CDR2 are MDHEN and SYDVKM. The CDR3 totals 15 residues. V gave up 5 bases and J gave up 2 bases, with 16 bases separating them. This CDR3 is CASSGIVRAPYEQYV. The DNA of the CDR3 is TGTGCCAGCAGTGGGATAGTCAGGGCCCCCTACGAGCAGTACGTC.

This clonotype was seen a few times. This chain uses TRBV5-1 with TRBJ1-1; a weak D match, TRBD1 (5 bases). Per germline, CDR1 SGHRS and CDR2 YFSETQ. V was clipped by 4 bases and J by 0 bases, with 10 bases between them. This CDR3 contains 14 residues. The CDR3 DNA is TGCGCCAGCAGCGACAAGACAGTGAACACTGAAGCTTTCTTT. As protein: CASSDKTVNTEAFF.

This chain joins TRBV12-3 or TRBV12-4 and TRBJ2-5; D is ambiguous. The CDR3 spans 12 residues. V was pared by 8 bases and J by 4 bases, with 11 bases between. CDR3 DNA: TGTGCCAGCGGCTGGACCCGAGAGACCCAGTACTTC. Protein product: CASGWTRETQYF.

This sequence joins TRBV7-2 and TRBJ2-7; D remains unclear. V was clipped by 5 bases and J by 1 base, with 12 bases between them. Germline loops: CDR1 SGHTA, CDR2 FQGNSA. The CDR3 runs to 14 residues. CDR3 DNA sequence: TGTGCCAGCAGCCCTAGGGCAGGATCCTACGAGCAGTACGTC. This gives the protein CASSPRAGSYEQYV.

CDR3 in DNA: TGTGCCAGCAGGAATAGACAGGGGTTGGGCAGCACTGAAGCTTTCTTT. This gives the protein CASRNRQGLGSTEAFF. The chain recombines TRBV7-8 with TRBJ1-1; 8 nucleotides agree with TRBD1. Per the germline V gene, CDR1 is SGHVS and CDR2 is FQNEAQ. This CDR3 is 16 amino acids long. With V trimmed by 6 bases and J by 4 bases, 13 bases remained unmatched.

The V and J genes are TRBV7-8 and TRBJ2-7, with D hard to call. CDR1 and CDR2 (germline): SGHVS, FQNEAQ. The length of the CDR3 is 12 residues. V was pared by 5 bases and J by 4 bases, with 9 bases between. CDR3 bases: TGTGCCAGCAGCCCTTTTGGGTACGAGCAGTACTTC. Translated, it gives CASSPFGYEQYF. The full variable domain, its missing parts supplied by reference TRBV7-8 and TRBJ2-7, is GAGVSQSPRYKVAKRGQDVALRCDPISGHVSLFWYQQALGQGPEFLTYFQNEAQLDKSGLPSDRFFAERPEGSVSTLKIQRTQQEDSAVYLCASSPFGYEQYFGPGTRLTVT.

This chain joins TRBV3-1 and TRBJ1-6, with 7 nucleotides matching TRBD1. CDR3 length: 14 residues. The germline V gene encodes CDR1 LGHDT and CDR2 YNNKEL (reference sequence). V lost 5 bases, J lost 7 bases, and 5 bases stayed unmatched. Here the CDR3 reads CASSVGTANSPLHF. The CDR3 DNA is TGTGCCAGCAGCGTCGGGACAGCGAATTCACCCCTCCACTTT.

This clonotype was counted only a few times. The CDR3: CASTGQGFEKLFF. The CDR3 nucleotides read TGTGCCAGCACGGGACAGGGGTTCGAAAAACTGTTTTTT. The chain carries TRBV12-3 or TRBV12-4 and TRBJ1-4; 10 bases are a match to TRBD1. This CDR3 has 13 residues. After removal of 7 bases from V and 8 bases from J, the junction contained 4 bases not matched to a gene.